This TCR beta chain was documented in a study of OX40 agonist ivuxolimab in advanced cancers. Across the whole study: While on treatment, patients had intravenous ivuxolimab at 0.01 to 10 mg/kg every 2 weeks.

Findings of the study overall: Fewer expanded clones were found on average in CD4+ than in CD8+ T cells.

This clone is categorized as medium-sized (0.01 to 0.1%). Its target is not known. The method was immunoSEQ multiplex PCR; TCRdb's version includes in-frame clones alone and lacks a portion of them. Here the sample spans approximately 10,000 clones, around 74% being singletons. Sequences were derived from CD4+ or CD8+ T cells sorted from blood, sampled in a trial of the OX40 agonist ivuxolimab. The clonotype comes from an adult with an advanced solid tumor such as melanoma, head and neck, liver or kidney cancer.

CDR3 amino acids: CASSLATAQTYEQYF. Here the CDR3 DNA reads TGTGCCAGCAGTTTAGCGACAGCCCAAACCTACGAGCAGTACTTC. The chain carries TRBV27 and TRBJ2-7; maybe TRBD1 (5 bases). Germline V gene data show CDR1 as MNHEY and CDR2 as SMNVEV (reference sequence). This CDR3 is 15 amino acids long. V lost 2 bases and J 2 bases, leaving 13 bases between the germline ends.